This passage covers 31 T cell receptor beta chains from one sample sequenced in a study of Ad26.COV2.S vaccination and SARS-CoV-2 variants (dated by TCRdb to 2020 to 2023). Sample treatment or condition, as interpreted from the label and publication: 19 received Ad26.COV2.S at low or high dose, single or two shots; about 5 received placebo; per-sample allocation not given. For vaccine and placebo recipients, repertoires were sequenced using samples collected on day 63 after the first injection. The protocol used for the library was the immunoSEQ multiplex PCR assay. In TCRdb, the immuneACCESS table is reduced to in-frame sequences with V and J assigned. These tables do not hold every clone; where another copy was compared, an unresolved V gene accounts for under half, and the others remain unexplained. This sample has roughly 400,000 clones in its table, and around 92% of those were observed once. The ten largest clonotypes hold around 1.7% of the sample.

Sequences were derived from peripheral blood, sampled in a trial of Ad26.COV2.S vaccine versus placebo. The receptors stem from a person aged 18-60 years who received the Ad26.COV2.S COVID-19 vaccine or a placebo.

The CDR3 region is CASRGQGDGSPLHF. CDR3 nucleotides: TGTGCCAGCAGAGGACAGGGTGATGGCTCACCCCTCCACTTT. The gene calls are TRBV2 and TRBJ1-6, with 8 bases matching TRBD1. The CDR3 is 14 amino acids. Germline V gene data show CDR1 as SNHLY and CDR2 as FYNNEI. With 6 bases clipped from V and 10 bases from J, the junction kept 8 bases outside the gene matches.

This clone was seen only once. The chain recombines TRBV28 with TRBJ2-1; tentatively, D is TRBD1 (6 bases). Trimming took off 8 bases at V and 2 bases at J, with 16 bases between the two ends. This CDR3 has 15 residues. The germline CDR1 and CDR2 sequences are MDHEN and SYDVKM. CDR3 DNA: TGTGCCAGCGCATCTACAGGGATCGCCTACAATGAGCAGTTCTTC. It is translated as CASASTGIAYNEQFF.

V and J are TRBV24-1 and TRBJ1-4; TRBD1 might be the D (5 bases). This CDR3 is built from 14 residues. The germline V gene has CDR1 KGHDR and CDR2 SFDVKD. V was clipped by 3 bases and J by 14 bases, with 18 bases between them. The chain's CDR3 is CATSDGATGGHLFF. CDR3 bases: TGTGCCACCAGTGATGGGGCCACGGGCGGTCATCTGTTTTTT.

V usage is TRBV13 and J usage is TRBJ2-3, with a weak D call TRBD2 (5 bases). This CDR3 region has 14 residues. From germline, CDR1 is PRHDT and CDR2 FYEKMQ (reference sequence). V dropped 2 bases and J dropped 4 bases, with 10 bases sitting between them. The CDR3 sequence is CASSLSLAADTQYF. The CDR3 DNA follows: TGTGCCAGCAGCTTATCCCTAGCAGCAGATACGCAGTATTTT.

The genes are TRBV6-6 and TRBJ1-5, with D maybe TRBD1 (6 bases). The CDR3 has 15 residues. V lost 5 bases to trimming and J lost 1 base, with 12 bases between them. Germline V gene lookup returns CDR1 MNHNY and CDR2 SVGAGI (reference sequence). CDR3 loop: CASSAQGESNQPQHF. CDR3 nucleotides: TGTGCCAGCAGTGCACAGGGTGAGAGCAATCAGCCCCAGCATTTT.

This clone appeared a single time. The chain carries TRBV30 and TRBJ1-2; D unresolved. This CDR3 region has 15 residues. The V end was cut by 2 bases, the J end by 1 base, with 14 bases between. Germline CDR1 reads GTSNPN; CDR2 reads SVGIG (reference sequence). The CDR3 DNA sequence: TGTGCCTGGAGTCGATCGGGGAAATTTAACTATGGCTACACCTTC. Encoded protein: CAWSRSGKFNYGYTF.

This clone has a handful of counts. The J gene is TRBJ1-1, the V gene TRBV4-3; 7 nucleotides match TRBD1. This CDR3 has 15 amino acids. V was pared by 3 bases and J by 4 bases, with 8 bases of the junction left unmatched. In germline, CDR1 is LGHNA, CDR2 YSLEER. CDR3 nucleotide sequence: TGCGCCAGCAGCCAGACAGGGTATTCACGCACTGAAGCTTTCTTT. Amino acids: CASSQTGYSRTEAFF.

This chain connects TRBV6-2 or TRBV6-3 to TRBJ2-1, with D possibly being TRBD2 (5 bases). Germline CDR1 is MNHEY and CDR2 is SVGEGT. The CDR3 length is 11 residues. V was pared by 6 bases and J by 8 bases, with 8 bases between. This chain's CDR3 is CASSPGYEQFF. In DNA form, the CDR3 reads TGTGCCAGCAGCCCGGGGTATGAGCAGTTCTTC.

The chain uses TRBV3-1 (or the pseudogene TRBV3-2) and TRBJ2-4, with D uncertain. V was pared by 0 bases and J by 0 bases, with 9 bases between. The CDR3 has 16 amino acids. Germline CDR1 and CDR2: LGHDT and YNNKEL (reference sequence). The CDR3 loop is CASSQEGFLAKNIQYF. The DNA of the CDR3 is TGTGCCAGCAGCCAAGAGGGATTCTTAGCCAAAAACATTCAGTACTTC.

Points on this clone: Other DNA variants within this sample encode the same CDR3. The V gene is TRBV6-5, the J gene TRBJ2-2, with D hard to call. Germline lookup yields CDR1 MNHEY and CDR2 SVGAGI. The CDR3 spans 13 residues. V was pared by 1 base and J by 5 bases, with 5 bases between. The DNA for the CDR3 is TGTGCCAGCAGTTACTTGGCGACCGGGGAGCTGTTTTTT. Translated, it gives CASSYLATGELFF.

The chain is built from TRBV28 and TRBJ2-7; a possible D gene is TRBD1 (6 bases). CDR1 is MDHEN and CDR2 is SYDVKM in the germline V gene. The CDR3 length is 14 residues. The V and J ends lost 7 bases and 0 bases respectively, with 13 bases between them. The CDR3 sequence: CASNSGQISYEQYF. The DNA of the CDR3 is TGTGCCAGCAACTCGGGACAAATCTCCTACGAGCAGTACTTC. The complete variable domain, with remaining parts taken from reference TRBV28 and TRBJ2-7, reads DVKVTQSSRYLVKRTGEKVFLECVQDMDHENMFWYRQDPGLGLRLIYFSYDVKMKEKGDIPEGYSVSREKKERFSLILESASTNQTSMYLCASNSGQISYEQYFGPGTRLTVT.

The V gene is TRBV19, the J gene TRBJ1-2, with 7 positions matching TRBD1. The CDR3 sequence is 15 residues long. V was clipped by 4 bases and J by 4 bases; unmatched bases: 9. CDR1 and CDR2 (germline): LNHDA, SQIVND (reference sequence). The CDR3 DNA reads as TGTGCCAGTAGTACAGGGACAGTGGAGCTCTATGGCTACACCTTC. This codes for CASSTGTVELYGYTF.

V usage is TRBV5-1 and J usage is TRBJ2-3; D might be TRBD1 or TRBD2, each matching 6 bases. Per the germline V gene, CDR1 is SGHRS and CDR2 is YFSETQ. V was shortened by 3 bases and J by 3 bases, with 11 bases between the two germline ends. The CDR3 loop spans 14 amino acids. The DNA for the CDR3 is TGCGCCAGCAGCTCCGAGGGGGGAACAGATACGCAGTATTTT. As protein: CASSSEGGTDTQYF.

V usage is TRBV28 and J usage is TRBJ2-5; possible D gene TRBD1, 6 bases. Germline-derived CDR1 and CDR2 are MDHEN and SYDVKM. The CDR3 spans 15 residues. V lost 3 bases to trimming and J lost 5 bases, with 16 bases between them. DNA for the CDR3: TGTGCCAGCAGTTTCCCAGGGGCGGCCTGGGAGACCCAGTACTTC. Its protein product is CASSFPGAAWETQYF.

The chain uses TRBV18 and TRBJ2-1, with D uncertain. The CDR3 is 12 amino acids. The germline V gene has CDR1 KGHSH and CDR2 LQKENI. The V gene lost 8 bases and the J gene lost 5 bases, with 10 bases spanning the gap. CDR3 nucleotides: TGTGCCAGCCATCAGGTGAACAATGAGCAGTTCTTC. The encoded protein is CASHQVNNEQFF.

The chain recombines TRBV5-1 with TRBJ1-1, with D perhaps matching TRBD1 (6 bases). Trimming pared 3 bases from V and 5 bases from J, leaving 11 bases between. The CDR3 has 13 amino acids. Germline CDR1 is SGHRS and CDR2 is YFSETQ. This CDR3 is CASSSGVETEAFF. The CDR3, as DNA: TGCGCCAGCAGCTCAGGGGTGGAGACTGAAGCTTTCTTT.

This rearrangement joins TRBV25-1 to TRBJ2-7; D not resolved. Germline V gene sequence: CDR1 MGHDK, CDR2 SYGVNS. The CDR3 is 13 residues long. The V end lost 3 bases, the J end lost 2 bases, and 8 bases lay between the germline ends. The CDR3 DNA is TGTGCCAGCAGTGACCCTCGGACCTACGAGCAGTACTTC. Residues: CASSDPRTYEQYF.

In the case of this clone: This specimen includes other DNA sequences encoding the same CDR3. The CDR3 reads CASSGGGETQYF. The CDR3 DNA reads as TGTGCCAGCAGTGGAGGAGGGGAGACCCAGTACTTC. The V and J genes are TRBV12-3 or TRBV12-4 and TRBJ2-5; possible D gene TRBD2, 6 bases. The V end lost 5 bases, the J end lost 5 bases, and 9 bases lay between the germline ends. The CDR3 runs 12 residues.

The genes are TRBV10-1 and TRBJ2-1, with a tentative D call TRBD2 (5 bases). Trimming removed 5 bases from V and 8 bases from J, with 13 bases in between. The CDR3 loop spans 13 amino acids. Germline values: CDR1 WNHNN, CDR2 SYGVQD (reference sequence). The CDR3 loop is CASSPGVIDEQFF. The DNA for the CDR3 is TGCGCCAGCAGTCCCGGGGTGATCGATGAGCAGTTCTTC.

This chain joins TRBV5-4 and TRBJ1-4; 10 nucleotides agree with TRBD1. The CDR3 consists of 14 residues. Germline CDR1 and CDR2: SGHNT and YYREEE (reference sequence). Germline trimming cut 4 bases from V and 8 bases from J; bases unmatched to any gene: 5. The CDR3 reads CASSLGQGVEKLFF. The CDR3 coding sequence is TGTGCCAGCAGCCTAGGACAGGGGGTAGAAAAACTGTTTTTT.

This chain links TRBV12-3 or TRBV12-4 with TRBJ2-7, with TRBD1 matching 9 bases. J lost 12 bases, V lost 6 bases, and 9 bases had no gene match. The CDR3 runs to 12 residues. CDR3 sequence (DNA): TGTGCCAGCAGAACAACAGGGGGCTCGCTGTACTTC. Translated: CASRTTGGSLYF.

This chain joins TRBV11-2 and TRBJ2-5, with 8 bases fitting TRBD2. CDR3 length: 16 residues. Germline assignment: CDR1 SGHAT and CDR2 FQNNGV. V was clipped by 2 bases and J by 1 base; unmatched bases: 6. Written as DNA, the CDR3 is TGTGCCAGCAGCTTAATTAGCGGGGCTATCCAAGAGACCCAGTACTTC. It encodes CASSLISGAIQETQYF.

The count of this clone is one. The junction does not match germline at one end; this may be a read error. The V and J genes are TRBV7-7 and TRBJ2-1, with no clear D. There are 14 residues in the CDR3. Germline loops: CDR1 SSHAT, CDR2 FNYEAQ (reference sequence). The CDR3 DNA sequence: TGTGCTAGCAGCCCGGGTCCCGCTCCGAATGAGCAGTTCTTC. Translated: CASSPGPAPNEQFF.

The V call is TRBV10-2, the J call TRBJ2-1, with 9 bases matching TRBD1. The J segment lost 4 bases and the V segment lost 4 bases, leaving 8 bases of the junction unmatched. Germline CDR1 is WSHSY and CDR2 is SAAADI. CDR3 length: 16 amino acids. The DNA for the CDR3 is TGCGCCAGCAGTGGGGGACAGGGCTCGATTTACAATGAGCAGTTCTTC. Translating it yields CASSGGQGSIYNEQFF.

Only one count was recorded for this clone. The chain uses TRBV6-2 or TRBV6-3 and TRBJ2-7; 8 bases fit TRBD1. Trimming removed 6 bases from V and 3 bases from J; junction bases left unmatched: 10. Germline CDR1 MNHEY, CDR2 SVGEGT. The CDR3 sequence is 15 residues long. In DNA, the CDR3 is TGTGCCAGCAGCCCCTTTTCCGGGACAGGCTACGAGCAGTACTTC. This gives the protein CASSPFSGTGYEQYF.

This chain connects TRBV4-3 to TRBJ1-2; D is possibly TRBD1 (6 bases). The V end lost 3 bases, the J end lost 4 bases, and 18 bases lay between the germline ends. The germline gives CDR1 LGHNA, CDR2 YSLEER. This CDR3 has 16 amino acids. This CDR3 is CASSHETGQLLYGYTF. The CDR3 DNA reads TGCGCCAGCAGCCACGAAACCGGACAGCTCCTCTATGGCTACACCTTC.

This clone was seen only once. The genes are TRBV12-5 and TRBJ2-5, with a possible D match to TRBD2 (6 bases). Germline CDR1 reads LGHNT; CDR2 reads FRNRAP. V dropped 5 bases and J dropped 9 bases, with 10 bases sitting between them. This CDR3 has 11 residues. The DNA for the CDR3 is TGTGCTAGTGGTCAGGACTATCCCCAGTACTTC. Translation gives CASGQDYPQYF.

V is TRBV5-4 and J is TRBJ1-2; unclear D gene. CDR1 and CDR2 from the germline V gene are SGHNT and YYREEE (reference sequence). Trimming took off 4 bases at V and 2 bases at J, with 15 bases between the two ends. This CDR3 has 15 amino acids. The CDR3 loop reads CASSPPKEKNYGYTF. In nucleotides, the CDR3 is TGTGCCAGCAGCCCCCCAAAGGAGAAAAACTATGGCTACACCTTC.

The CDR3 reads CASSLEGREYAGELFF. Written as DNA, the CDR3 is TGTGCCAGCAGCTTAGAGGGCAGGGAATACGCCGGGGAGCTGTTTTTT. The chain couples TRBV11-3 to TRBJ2-2, with a possible D match to TRBD1 (5 bases). The CDR3 spans 16 residues. The germline V and J ends were trimmed by 0 bases and 6 bases, with 14 bases remaining between them. Per germline, CDR1 SGHNT and CDR2 YENEEA.

Note on this clone: At one end the junction does not follow the germline gene, possibly because of a read error. The CDR3 protein is CASSHRQPTGNEQLF. CDR3 bases: TGTGCCAGCAGCCATAGACAGCCGACCGGGAATGAGCAGCTCTTC. The chain is built from TRBV3-1 (or the pseudogene TRBV3-2) and TRBJ2-1; D tentatively fits TRBD1 or TRBD2 (5 bases each). This CDR3 comprises 15 residues. Germline values: CDR1 LGHDT, CDR2 YNNKEL (reference sequence).

This clone was observed a handful of times. The chain combines TRBV6-1 with TRBJ2-1; D call uncertain. Germline V lookup: CDR1 MNHNS, CDR2 SASEGT. The CDR3 spans 16 residues. V was pared by 0 bases and J by 4 bases, with 13 bases between. The CDR3 DNA reads TGTGCCAGCAGTGAAGCTGACATCAGGCTGTACAATGAGCAGTTCTTC. It translates to CASSEADIRLYNEQFF.